This is a list of T cell receptor beta chains from one sample in a study of response to subunit inactivated influenza vaccine. MiXCR was run by TCRdb on the RT-PCR reads, yielding one entry per CDR3 protein. The sample includes about 480,000 distinct CDR3 sequences, 11% seen only once; the top ten take 10% to 15%. Material: PBMCs from blood, obtained about 40 days after vaccination. These receptors were obtained from a man over 45 who received an inactivated influenza vaccine. Each CDR3 is given without its conserved first and last residue. A D gene is named only where the DNA matches it firmly.

j_gene | d_gene | v_gene | CDR3aa
TRBJ1-5 | NA | TRBV28 | ASSSTGSGGGGNQPQH
TRBJ2-3 | TRBD2 | TRBV3-1 | ASRDYSTDTQY
TRBJ2-1 | NA | TRBV12-3/TRBV12-4 | ASSLEPNNEQF
TRBJ2-3 | TRBD2 | TRBV4-3 | ASSQDSGLAGAGTQY
TRBJ2-7 | NA | TRBV28 | ASIEGLSSYEQY
TRBJ2-5 | NA | TRBV7-2 | ASSPATGFMETQY
TRBJ2-1 | NA | TRBV7-9 | ASSLKGGDNEQF
TRBJ2-4 | NA | TRBV2 | ACQSLAGKNIQY
TRBJ2-4 | NA | TRBV20-1 | SVRTGGKNIQY
TRBJ2-3 | NA | TRBV5-4 | ASSFPFKSTDVLPDTQY
TRBJ2-7 | TRBD1 | TRBV12-3/TRBV12-4 | ASSPRDRRTYEQY
TRBJ1-6 | NA | TRBV27 | ASRRGEYNSPLH
TRBJ1-6 | NA | TRBV20-1 | SARVLPGSDSPLH
TRBJ2-1 | TRBD1 | TRBV5-5 | ASSLYRDSLRNEQF
TRBJ2-3 | TRBD2 | TRBV5-1 | ASSLAASGGADTQY
TRBJ1-1 | NA | TRBV27 | ASSFRGTEAF
TRBJ2-7 | NA | TRBV6-2/TRBV6-3 | ASSYQSSYEQY
TRBJ2-3 | NA | TRBV5-6 | ASSRRYGGQHTDTQY
TRBJ2-1 | NA | TRBV7-2 | ASSYGGVQREEQF
TRBJ1-1 | NA | TRBV5-1 | ASSREGLNTEAF
TRBJ1-6 | NA | TRBV4-3 | ASSQGVWGENSPLH
TRBJ2-2 | NA | TRBV7-2 | ASSLGWGRTGELF
TRBJ2-1 | TRBD2 | TRBV7-2 | ASSFGLASEQF
TRBJ2-7 | TRBD1 | TRBV6-2/TRBV6-3 | ASSAGQASYEQY
TRBJ2-5 | TRBD2 | TRBV29-1 | SVETRLAEETQY
TRBJ1-1 | TRBD1 | TRBV19 | ASMLGGMNTEAF
TRBJ1-4 | NA | TRBV19 | ASSIWRPTNEKLF
TRBJ2-3 | TRBD2 | TRBV20-1 | SARDPGGDSTDTQY
TRBJ2-3 | NA | TRBV10-3 | ATMTDTQY
TRBJ2-1 | NA | TRBV5-1 | ASSSGRIDNEQF
TRBJ1-5 | NA | TRBV20-1 | SARDFRLGDNQPQH
TRBJ2-3 | TRBD2 | TRBV20-1 | SARDTERDLTDTQY
TRBJ1-2 | NA | TRBV21-1 | ASSKEGHYGYT
TRBJ2-1 | TRBD2 | TRBV6-2/TRBV6-3 | ASSYSRGAYEQF
TRBJ1-5 | NA | TRBV6-2/TRBV6-3 | ASTLDGFNQPQH
TRBJ2-1 | NA | TRBV28 | ASSLGGVSYNEQF
TRBJ2-2 | NA | TRBV6-6 | ASSYQATGELF
TRBJ2-1 | TRBD1 | TRBV27 | ASSGDRGGNEQF
TRBJ2-5 | NA | TRBV27 | ASSLGAGLQETQY
TRBJ2-3 | NA | TRBV5-1 | ASSYLRGDTQY
TRBJ2-1 | TRBD2 | TRBV7-2 | ASSTSGGRPNEQF
TRBJ2-2 | TRBD1 | TRBV5-5 | ASSERTGVYGELF
TRBJ1-2 | TRBD1 | TRBV29-1 | SASRRVDRGYT
TRBJ2-7 | NA | TRBV7-9 | ASSPPGSQGIYEQY
TRBJ1-4 | NA | TRBV27 | ASSLGITNEKLF
TRBJ1-1 | NA | TRBV12-3/TRBV12-4 | ASSLMVVNTEAF
TRBJ1-2 | NA | TRBV7-8 | ASSNVFYGYT
TRBJ2-5 | TRBD1 | TRBV6-1 | ASRDTSQGEETQY
TRBJ2-3 | TRBD2 | TRBV18 | ASSPGTSGAFTDTQY